A selection of T cell receptor beta chains follows, all from one sample in a study of blood T cells in healthy people across ages. TCRdb fed the 5' RACE reads into MiXCR, producing one record per CDR3 protein. This table holds 800,000 or so distinct CDR3 sequences, about 59% found once. Material: blood. Receptor source: a man aged 30-40 years in good health. CDR3s include the opening cysteine and the closing phenylalanine or tryptophan. D genes are given only for firm matches. Expanded clones get a size class; other rows say once, few or many, or leave the size out.

CDR3nt: TGTGCCAGCAGCCGACCGTACACCTTC
CDR3aa: CASSRPYTF
v_gene: TRBV11-2
j_gene: TRBJ1-2
abundance: few
d_gene: -

CDR3nt: TGTGCCACCGGTGAGTCGAGCGGGGGTGAGACCCAGTACTTC
CDR3aa: CATGESSGGETQYF
v_gene: TRBV10-3
j_gene: TRBJ2-5
abundance: -
d_gene: TRBD2

CDR3nt: TGTGCCAGCAGCCAGACTAGCGGGGGCAATGAGCAGTTCTTC
CDR3aa: CASSQTSGGNEQFF
v_gene: TRBV3-1
j_gene: TRBJ2-1
abundance: -
d_gene: TRBD2

CDR3nt: TGCGCCAGCAGCTCCCGCGGGGTAGAGGAAAAACTGTTTTTT
CDR3aa: CASSSRGVEEKLFF
v_gene: TRBV5-1
j_gene: TRBJ1-4
abundance: few
d_gene: -

CDR3nt: TGTGCCAGCAGCCCCCTCGGTCCCGACACCGGGGAGCTGTTTTTT
CDR3aa: CASSPLGPDTGELFF
v_gene: TRBV4-2
j_gene: TRBJ2-2
abundance: few
d_gene: -

CDR3nt: TGTGCCAGCAGCCGGACTAGCGGGGGGTCCGCAGATACGCAGTATTTT
CDR3aa: CASSRTSGGSADTQYF
v_gene: TRBV7-2
j_gene: TRBJ2-3
abundance: -
d_gene: TRBD2

CDR3nt: TGCGCCAGCAGCTCGGAAGGGACAGGGAAATCCTCTCTAGCGGGCTACACCTTC
CDR3aa: CASSSEGTGKSSLAGYTF
v_gene: TRBV5-1
j_gene: TRBJ1-2
abundance: -
d_gene: TRBD1

CDR3nt: TGTGCCAGCAGTTACCATCCAGTAGTTAGCGCCGGGGAGCTGTTTTTT
CDR3aa: CASSYHPVVSAGELFF
v_gene: TRBV6-5
j_gene: TRBJ2-2
abundance: -
d_gene: -

CDR3nt: TGTGCCAGCAGTCCCCCGGGCCTCCGAGATGGAGCTTTCTTT
CDR3aa: CASSPPGLRDGAFF
v_gene: TRBV27
j_gene: TRBJ1-1
abundance: -
d_gene: -

CDR3nt: TGCGCCAGCAGCCAAGAGACCTACAGGGGTGGCGAGACCCAGTACTTC
CDR3aa: CASSQETYRGGETQYF
v_gene: TRBV4-3
j_gene: TRBJ2-5
abundance: -
d_gene: TRBD1

CDR3nt: TGTGCCAGCAGTAGGGACTTCAGAGGGGAAGAGACCCAGTACTTC
CDR3aa: CASSRDFRGEETQYF
v_gene: TRBV7-2
j_gene: TRBJ2-5
abundance: -
d_gene: -

CDR3nt: TGTGCCAGCAGCTTAGGGAGGGGAAACTATGGCTACACCTTC
CDR3aa: CASSLGRGNYGYTF
v_gene: TRBV7-2
j_gene: TRBJ1-2
abundance: few
d_gene: -

CDR3nt: TGTGCCGTCAAGCAGGGGGGTAATTCACCCCTCCACTTT
CDR3aa: CAVKQGGNSPLHF
v_gene: TRBV7-2
j_gene: TRBJ1-6
abundance: once
d_gene: TRBD1

CDR3nt: TGTGCCAGCAGTTACTCGTTGCAGGATGAGAGTGAGCAGTACTTC
CDR3aa: CASSYSLQDESEQYF
v_gene: TRBV6-5
j_gene: TRBJ2-7
abundance: -
d_gene: -

CDR3nt: TGCAGTGCTACTCGAGGGGCGGGGATCACTGAAGCTTTCTTT
CDR3aa: CSATRGAGITEAFF
v_gene: TRBV20-1
j_gene: TRBJ1-1
abundance: -
d_gene: -

CDR3nt: TGTGCCAGCAGTTTTTATGGGGTGATCAACATTCAGTACTTC
CDR3aa: CASSFYGVINIQYF
v_gene: TRBV12-3/TRBV12-4
j_gene: TRBJ2-4
abundance: -
d_gene: -

CDR3nt: TGTGCCAGCACCTCTGGTAGGCTCCTGAACACTGAAGCTTTCTTT
CDR3aa: CASTSGRLLNTEAFF
v_gene: TRBV27
j_gene: TRBJ1-1
abundance: -
d_gene: -

CDR3nt: TGTGCCAGCAGCCCAACGGGACACCTCTCTGGAAACACCATATATTTT
CDR3aa: CASSPTGHLSGNTIYF
v_gene: TRBV7-9
j_gene: TRBJ1-3
abundance: -
d_gene: -

CDR3nt: TGTGCCAGCAGCTTAGGGGTGGGAACCTATGGCTACACCTTC
CDR3aa: CASSLGVGTYGYTF
v_gene: TRBV7-2
j_gene: TRBJ1-2
abundance: -
d_gene: -

CDR3nt: TGTGCCAGCAGCCCATTGGAGGGGGTCTTCTATGGCTACACCTTC
CDR3aa: CASSPLEGVFYGYTF
v_gene: TRBV7-8
j_gene: TRBJ1-2
abundance: -
d_gene: -

CDR3nt: TGTGCCATCGGCGACAGGGGGAACTATGGCTACACCTTC
CDR3aa: CAIGDRGNYGYTF
v_gene: TRBV10-3
j_gene: TRBJ1-2
abundance: -
d_gene: TRBD1

CDR3nt: TGTGCCAGCAGTGAATCAGGGGCCTACTATGGCTACACCTTC
CDR3aa: CASSESGAYYGYTF
v_gene: TRBV25-1
j_gene: TRBJ1-2
abundance: -
d_gene: -